This TCR beta chain derives from a study of shared clonotypes between healthy human individuals. A word on this clone: The antigen is not known.

Findings and limits, study-wide: Clonotype sharing among donors, it was expected, would be affected by sequencing depth.

Data came from immunoSEQ multiplex PCR; TCRdb stores just in-frame clones and leaves some out. The data contain about 600,000 clones, around 97% of them seen just once; the ten biggest clones take up 0.045% to 0.07%. The CDR3 totals 13 residues. From germline, CDR1 is SGHNT and CDR2 YYREEE (reference sequence). V dropped 2 bases and J dropped 8 bases, with 13 bases sitting between them. Material: naive CD4+ T cells sorted from blood. The subset here: CD45RA+ positively selected. The TCR comes from a woman aged 30 to 39 in good health. This sequence joins TRBV5-4 and TRBJ1-2; D ambiguous. CDR3 DNA: TGTGCCAGCAGCTTTTCTAGAGGGAACGGCTACACCTTC. Encoded protein: CASSFSRGNGYTF.